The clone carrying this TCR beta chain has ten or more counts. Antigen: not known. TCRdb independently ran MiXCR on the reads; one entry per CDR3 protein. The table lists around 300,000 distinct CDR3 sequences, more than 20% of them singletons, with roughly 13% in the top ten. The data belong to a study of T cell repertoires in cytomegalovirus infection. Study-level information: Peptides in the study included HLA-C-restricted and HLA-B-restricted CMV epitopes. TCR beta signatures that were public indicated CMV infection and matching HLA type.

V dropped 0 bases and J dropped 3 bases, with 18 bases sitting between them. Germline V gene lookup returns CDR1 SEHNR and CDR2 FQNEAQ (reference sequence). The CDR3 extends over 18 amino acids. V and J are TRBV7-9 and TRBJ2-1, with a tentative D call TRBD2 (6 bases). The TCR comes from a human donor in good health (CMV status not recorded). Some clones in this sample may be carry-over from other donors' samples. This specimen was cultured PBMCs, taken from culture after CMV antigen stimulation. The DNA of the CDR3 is TGTGCCAGCAGCTTAGCGGCCGGGACTTCTGACCGCTACAATGAGCAGTTCTTC. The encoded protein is CASSLAAGTSDRYNEQFF.